This T cell receptor (beta chain) derives from a study of T cell responses to AZD1222 COVID-19 vaccine (dated by TCRdb to the early 2020s). The study in broad terms: AZD1222 recipients with second doses at about 4 weeks or about 12 weeks were pooled, because spike-specific TCR depth and breadth did not differ between schedules. Enrollment into the trials was organized by age into subgroups of 18-55, 56-69 and 70-plus years, and those subgroups contained approximately 150, 30 and 60 TCR-sequenced participants, respectively. TCR sequencing covered about 230 trial participants: 200 to 210 given two doses of AZD1222 and 26 given two doses of MenACWY control vaccine.

What the work shows at the level of the full study, not this receptor alone: Reportedly, almost half of the unique spike-specific TCRs recognized epitopes lying outside the regions that are mutated in the B.1.351 and B.1.1.7 variants. Participants were mostly white British, with more females than males. The authors suggested clonal diversity may have been underestimated. In the small 56-69-year group, the increase in depth fell short of significance, most likely because of low power. Only five to seven AZD1222 recipients were SARS-CoV-2 seropositive at baseline, limiting conclusions about previously exposed vaccinees. Because no samples from the day 14 peak response were available, repertoires could be characterized only after the peak T cell response. After two AZD1222 doses, both the breadth and the depth of spike-specific TCRs were significantly higher than at day 0 and than in MenACWY recipients. Vaccine-associated CD4 TCRs spanned the whole spike protein, with dominant responses in regions 160-218 and 743-854.

About this clone itself: This receptor's antigen is unknown. Qualities for individual bases were not recorded, and no much larger clone is one base off.

What the time point label conveys for this sample: baseline before first vaccination. Vaccinee samples came from UK trials COV001 and COV002, including a single-blind randomized controlled phase 2/3 trial of AZD1222 (ChAdOx1 nCoV-19) in healthy adults. For TCRbeta chain sequencing, PBMC samples from trial participants were taken at day 0 and at day 28 after the second dose. Trimming removed 5 bases from V and 7 bases from J; the gene matches leave 9 bases unexplained. Including the terminal cysteine and phenylalanine, the CDR3 comprises 14 residues. The only DNA kept is the CDR3, 42 bases in frame from the first base. CDR1 and CDR2 (LNHNV, YYDKDF) derive from the germline V gene (reference sequence). The CDR3 regions of human TCRbeta chains were analyzed by immunosequencing. On the study's bioinformatics: TCRs in the repertoires were compared against a reference library of SARS-CoV-2-specific TCRs that had been generated with the MIRA antigen-specificity platform. Breadth meant the fraction of unique TCRs that were SARS-CoV-2-associated, whereas depth meant the fraction of total T cells that were SARS-CoV-2-associated. Using the MIRA data, each spike-specific TCR was mapped to the spike region that the TCR reacts to and placed in a CD4 or CD8 class. Log10-transformed breadth and depth values were compared by one-way ANOVA with Sidak's multiple comparisons tests. TCRdb stores this immuneACCESS table with in-frame sequences only. Part of the clones is absent; in the studies checked, under half of the shortfall reflects unresolved V genes, and no reason is known for the rest. D and trimming come from the DNA, and the V and J calls and clone size come from that table. The sample includes some 120,000 clones, with over 75% observed a single time. The top ten clones comprise about 7.8% of the sample.

The rearranged chain carries TRBV15 and TRBJ2-5; TRBD2 agrees with 8 junctional bases. This receptor was taken from an adult in good health. The specimen was peripheral blood, collected on day 0 of AZD1222 vaccination. The CDR3 sequence is CATSGGGSPRTQYF. In nucleotide form, the sequence is TGTGCCACCAGCGGCGGGGGGTCCCCGCGGACCCAGTACTTC.